Listed below are T cell receptor beta chains from one sample, sequenced in a study of cytomegalovirus exposure and HLA in healthy donors. Clones were read by immunoSEQ multiplex PCR, and TCRdb kept only the in-frame ones, dropping some. The sample includes about 140,000 clones, 80% of them seen just once. The sequencing sample was made of PBMCs. The receptors were gathered from a woman between 40 and 50 years old in good health and CMV-seronegative. Each CDR3 is given with its conserved first and last residue. The D gene is left open where the match is weak. The size entry is marked missing in some rows and otherwise reads once, few, many or a size class.

DNA,CDR3,J,D,V,size
TGTGCCAGCAGGAGAGATTCTGGGGCCAACGTCCTGACTTTC,CASRRDSGANVLTF,TRBJ2-6,NA,TRBV6-5,NA
TGTGCCAGCTCACAGACAGACGAGCAGTACTTC,CASSQTDEQYF,TRBJ2-7,NA,TRBV18,NA
TGTGCCAGCAGCTTGCCTAGTTTCGCCTACAATGAGCAGTTCTTC,CASSLPSFAYNEQFF,TRBJ2-1,NA,TRBV7-9,NA
TGTGCCAGCAGCTTAGTTCCTAGCGGGAATGAGCAGTTCTTC,CASSLVPSGNEQFF,TRBJ2-1,TRBD2,TRBV11-3,NA
TGTGCCAGCAGCTTAATTCTGCGGGTGGGGGGGAACACCGGGGAGCTGTTTTTT,CASSLILRVGGNTGELFF,TRBJ2-2,NA,TRBV7-8,NA
TGTGCCAGTAGTATATTGGAGACAGGGGGCAATCAGCCCCAGCATTTT,CASSILETGGNQPQHF,TRBJ1-5,TRBD1,TRBV19,NA
TGTGCCAGCAGTTGGCGGGGCTCCTACGAGCAGTACTTC,CASSWRGSYEQYF,TRBJ2-7,NA,TRBV27,few
TGTGCCAGCTCACGCTTAGGGGCTGAGACCCAGTACTTC,CASSRLGAETQYF,TRBJ2-5,NA,TRBV18,NA
TGTGCCAGCACTCTTGCGCAGGCCTACTCTGGAAACACCATATATTTT,CASTLAQAYSGNTIYF,TRBJ1-3,NA,TRBV2,NA
TGTGCCAGCCCGCACGGGCAGTACTTC,CASPHGQYF,TRBJ2-7,NA,TRBV28,once
TGCGCCAGCAGCTGGACCGTAGGGGGGGCCGCGAATGAGCAGTTCTTC,CASSWTVGGAANEQFF,TRBJ2-1,NA,TRBV5-1,NA
TGTGCCAGTAGTATAGATCGGGGCGGGGGGAACACCGGGGAGCTGTTTTTT,CASSIDRGGGNTGELFF,TRBJ2-2,TRBD2,TRBV19,NA
TGTGCCAGCAGTTACTCGGACAGCTACTATGGCTACACCTTC,CASSYSDSYYGYTF,TRBJ1-2,NA,TRBV6-5,NA
TGTGCCAGCCAAGGACAGGGCAATCAGCCCCAGCATTTT,CASQGQGNQPQHF,TRBJ1-5,TRBD1,TRBV6-6,NA
TGTGCCAGCAGGGGAGGGGGACTAGCGGGAGGGGAGCAGTTCTTC,CASRGGGLAGGEQFF,TRBJ2-1,TRBD2,TRBV6-5,NA
TGTGCCAGCAGCTATGGACAGGGGTCCAGCGAGCAGTACTTC,CASSYGQGSSEQYF,TRBJ2-7,TRBD1,TRBV7-2,NA
TGTGCCAGCTGTTCAGGACTAGCTGTAGATACGCAGTATTTT,CASCSGLAVDTQYF,TRBJ2-3,TRBD2,TRBV27,NA